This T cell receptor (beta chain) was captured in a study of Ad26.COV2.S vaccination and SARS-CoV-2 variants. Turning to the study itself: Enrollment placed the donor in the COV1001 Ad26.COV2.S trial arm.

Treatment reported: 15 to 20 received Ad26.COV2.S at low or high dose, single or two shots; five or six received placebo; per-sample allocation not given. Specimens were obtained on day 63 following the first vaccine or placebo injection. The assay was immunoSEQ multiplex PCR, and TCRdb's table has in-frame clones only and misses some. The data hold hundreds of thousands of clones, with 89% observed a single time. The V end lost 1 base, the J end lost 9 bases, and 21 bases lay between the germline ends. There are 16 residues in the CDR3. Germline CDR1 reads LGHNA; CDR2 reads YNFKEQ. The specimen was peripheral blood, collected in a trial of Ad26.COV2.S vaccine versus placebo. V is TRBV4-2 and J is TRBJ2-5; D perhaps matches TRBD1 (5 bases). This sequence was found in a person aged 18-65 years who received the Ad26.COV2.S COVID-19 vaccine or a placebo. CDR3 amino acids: CASSQAVGQGRGAQYF. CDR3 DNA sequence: TGTGCCAGCAGCCAAGCCGTTGGCCAGGGCCGAGGAGCCCAGTACTTC.